Each of the 11 T cell receptor beta chains below was sequenced from the same sample in a study of blood T cell repertoires in COVID-19. Assay: immunoSEQ multiplex PCR; the TCRdb copy retains only in-frame clones and omits some. The table has roughly 150,000 clones, roughly 80% seen once; the top ten hold over 2%. Sequencing input: peripheral blood. These receptors all stem from a woman older than 75 with acute or convalescent COVID-19.

The gene calls are TRBV7-2 and TRBJ1-5, with TRBD1 matching 8 bases. The CDR3 contains 15 residues. With 3 bases clipped from V and 4 bases from J, the junction kept 5 bases outside the gene matches. The germline V gene has CDR1 SGHTA and CDR2 FQGNSA. For the CDR3, the DNA is TGTGCCAGCAGCTTCGACAGGGGCGGGAATCAGCCCCAGCATTTT. It encodes CASSFDRGGNQPQHF.

The genes are TRBV7-9 and TRBJ2-3, with 7 bases that match TRBD2. The CDR3 runs to 14 residues. The V gene end was trimmed by 3 bases and the J gene end by 2 bases; junction bases not matched to a gene: 2. Looked up from germline, CDR1 is SEHNR and CDR2 is FQNEAQ (reference sequence). CDR3 in DNA: TGTGCCAGCAGCTTCCGGGGGGTCACAGATACGCAGTATTTT. It translates to CASSFRGVTDTQYF. Filled out from reference TRBV7-9 and TRBJ2-3, the complete variable domain reads DTGVSQNPRHKITKRGQNVTFRCDPISEHNRLYWYRQTLGQGPEFLTYFQNEAQLEKSRLLSDRFSAERPKGSFSTLEIQRTEQGDSAMYLCASSFRGVTDTQYFGPGTRLTVL.

This clone was observed a few times. This same CDR3 is encoded by further DNA sequences in the sample. CDR3 coding DNA: TGTGCCAGTAGGGACAGAGTAACGAACACTGAAGCTTTCTTT. Its protein product is CASRDRVTNTEAFF. This chain uses TRBV19 with TRBJ1-1, with D possibly being TRBD1 (6 bases). The CDR3 covers 14 residues. Deletions cut 6 bases from V and 1 base from J, with 12 bases between. The V gene's germline CDR1 is LNHDA and CDR2 SQIVND (reference sequence).

The chain uses TRBV12-2 and TRBJ1-5; TRBD1, as called in the table, went unchecked against the DNA. TRBV12-2 is described as a pseudogene. The CDR3 has 18 amino acids. This CDR3 reads CASRLSIRKTGYCQPQHF. The CDR3 coding sequence is TGTGCAAGTCGCTTATCCATTCGTAAGACAGGGTATTGTCAGCCCCAGCATTTT.

The chain has TRBV28 and TRBJ1-6, with D maybe TRBD1 (6 bases). V was shortened by 3 bases and J by 10 bases, with 13 bases between the two germline ends. CDR3 size: 14 residues. Germline V gene lookup returns CDR1 MDHEN and CDR2 SYDVKM. The CDR3 is CASSLVQGRSPLHF. The CDR3 DNA is TGTGCCAGCAGTTTGGTACAGGGTAGGTCACCCCTCCACTTT. Drawing the rest from reference TRBV28 and TRBJ1-6, the complete variable domain is DVKVTQSSRYLVKRTGEKVFLECVQDMDHENMFWYRQDPGLGLRLIYFSYDVKMKEKGDIPEGYSVSREKKERFSLILESASTNQTSMYLCASSLVQGRSPLHFGNGTRLTVT.

The V and J genes are TRBV28 and TRBJ2-7; weak D call: TRBD1 (6 bases). Deletions cut 7 bases from V and 4 bases from J, with 17 bases between. The CDR3 spans 14 residues. Germline V gives CDR1 MDHEN, CDR2 SYDVKM. CDR3 sequence reads: CASIMDRRLYEQYF. The DNA of the CDR3 is TGTGCCAGCATCATGGACAGAAGACTATACGAGCAGTACTTC.

Of note for this clone: One end of the junction fails to match germline, which may point to a read error. This sequence joins TRBV29-1 and TRBJ1-2; perhaps TRBD1 as D (5 bases). The germline V gene encodes CDR1 SQVTM and CDR2 ANQGSEA. This CDR3 is built from 14 residues. The CDR3 nucleotides read TGCAGCGTGTCCATGGGGGGGACTAATTATGGCTACACCTTC. Translating it yields CSVSMGGTNYGYTF. Looking up the rest from reference TRBV29-1 and TRBJ1-2 gives the full variable domain: SAVISQKPSRDICQRGTSLTIQCQVDSQVTMMFWYRQQPGQSLTLIATANQGSEATYESGFVIDKFPISRPNLTFSTLTVSNMSPEDSSIYLCSVSMGGTNYGYTFGSGTRLTVV.

The chain is built from TRBV20-1 and TRBJ1-4; D is ambiguous. The germline gives CDR1 DFQATT, CDR2 SNEGSKA (reference sequence). Trimming removed 3 bases at V and 5 bases at J, with 10 bases between. The CDR3 covers 13 residues. The CDR3 loop reads CSASSSTNEKLFF. The CDR3 bases are TGCAGTGCTAGTTCCAGTACGAATGAAAAACTGTTTTTT.

The V call is TRBV9, the J call TRBJ1-3, with TRBD1 matching over 7 bases. V lost 4 bases and J lost 3; bases outside the gene matches: 10. In germline, CDR1 is SGDLS, CDR2 YYNGEE. The CDR3 is 16 amino acids. The CDR3 coding sequence is TGTGCCAGCAGCTCACAGGGGTTTTTATTTGGAAACACCATATATTTT. This encodes CASSSQGFLFGNTIYF.

This clone was detected once. The chain has TRBV30 and TRBJ2-3; TRBD2 agrees at 10 bases. The germline V gene has CDR1 GTSNPN and CDR2 SVGIG (reference sequence). This CDR3 has 19 amino acids. The V gene end was trimmed by 0 bases and the J gene end by 3 bases; junction bases not matched to a gene: 15. DNA of the CDR3: TGTGCCTGGAGTGTACGATCGGGACAGAGCGGGGGGGCGACAGATACGCAGTATTTT. It specifies CAWSVRSGQSGGATDTQYF. Full variable domain (rest looked up from reference TRBV30 and TRBJ2-3): SQTIHQWPATLVQPVGSPLSLECTVEGTSNPNLYWYRQAAGRGLQLLFYSVGIGQISSEVPQNLSASRPQDRQFILSSKKLLLSDSGFYLCAWSVRSGQSGGATDTQYFGPGTRLTVL.

This sequence joins TRBV19 and TRBJ1-2, with D perhaps matching TRBD1 (5 bases). Germline loops: CDR1 LNHDA, CDR2 SQIVND (reference sequence). This CDR3 is 15 amino acids long. Trimming shortened V by 0 bases and J by 6 bases, and 14 bases separated the two germline ends. In DNA form, the CDR3 reads TGTGCCAGTAGTATAGACCAACAGGTAAAGAATGGCTACACCTTC. Its translation: CASSIDQQVKNGYTF.